This T cell receptor (beta chain) was documented in a study of tumor-infiltrating lymphocytes in primary liver carcinoma. Overall study: Staging of the tumors gave T1-T3 N0M0, with widths of 4.2 to 10 cm. Study observations and caveats: Tumor region pairs showed greater overlap than either tumor-adjacent or tumor-blood pairs did. About 7-25% of top clones, no more, were shared by all five regions.

For this clonotype: What it recognizes is unknown. The junction and the germline gene differ at one end; a read error may be behind it.

Using a constant-region primer together with ProtoScript II reverse transcriptase, TCR beta cDNA was made from 500 ng of total RNA. Slightly modified ARM-PCR served as the procedure for the TCR beta libraries. These libraries came from three rounds of nested multiplex PCR. Researchers ran the first two PCR rounds for roughly 11 cycles each with TRBV1-TRBV30 forward primers and a C-beta reverse primer. TCRdb re-called the multiplex PCR reads with MiXCR, one entry per CDR3 protein. The sample holds about 110,000 distinct CDR3 sequences, around 80% seen once. The CDR3 is 17 amino acids. The V gene's germline CDR1 is SGHAT and CDR2 FQNNGV. Scientists recovered RNA and DNA together from roughly 21-30 mg of unsorted bulk tissue. Chronic HBV infection, untreated so far, was present in the patients.

This clonotype was sampled from a man aged 35 to 55 with primary liver carcinoma and hepatitis B virus infection. Sequenced material: liver tumor tissue from sampling region 3. As to subset: tumor region T3, left-lateral pole. V and J are TRBV11-2 and TRBJ2-2, with D perhaps TRBD1 (6 bases). CDR3 sequence: CAGSLVHRGRDTGVLFF. The CDR3 coding sequence is TGTGCCGGCAGCTTAGTTCATCGGGGTAGGGACACCGGGGTGCTGTTTTTT.